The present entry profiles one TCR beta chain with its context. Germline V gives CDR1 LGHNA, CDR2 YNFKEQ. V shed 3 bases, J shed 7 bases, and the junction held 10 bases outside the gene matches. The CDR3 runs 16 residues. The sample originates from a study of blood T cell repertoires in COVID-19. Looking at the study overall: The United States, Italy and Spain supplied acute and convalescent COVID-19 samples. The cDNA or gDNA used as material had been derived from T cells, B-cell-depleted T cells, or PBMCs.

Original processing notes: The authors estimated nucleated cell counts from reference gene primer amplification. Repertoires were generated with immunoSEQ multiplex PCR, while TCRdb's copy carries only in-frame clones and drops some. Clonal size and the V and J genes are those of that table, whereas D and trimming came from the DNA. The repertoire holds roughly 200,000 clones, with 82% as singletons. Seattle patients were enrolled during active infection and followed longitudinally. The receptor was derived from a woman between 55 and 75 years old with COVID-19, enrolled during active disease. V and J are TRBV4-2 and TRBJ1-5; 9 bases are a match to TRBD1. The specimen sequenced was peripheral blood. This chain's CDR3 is CASSQARTGVRQPQHF. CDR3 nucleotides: TGTGCCAGCAGCCAGGCCCGGACAGGGGTTCGGCAGCCCCAGCATTTT.